Here is one T cell receptor (beta chain) with its context. No antigen is known for it. Germline V gene sequence: CDR1 MDHEN, CDR2 SYDVKM. With 7 bases removed from V and 6 bases from J, the gap between germline ends came to 16 bases. The CDR3 loop spans 14 amino acids. The data stem from a study of cytomegalovirus exposure and HLA in healthy donors. On the study more broadly: An early data release held some 85 million unique TCRs from HLA-typed donors. Study-level results: Later findings reportedly placed an Asian-associated ancestry cluster below the approximately 670-donor mean for N-insertions. Presence/absence comparisons presumed near-even sequencing depth among donors.

The PCR contained 60 Vbeta and 13 Jbeta primers. Sequencing used immunoSEQ multiplex PCR; TCRdb keeps in-frame clones, though not all of them. This sample has some 160,000 clones; just under 70% occur once, and the top ten carry about 4.7%. The receptor was isolated from a man between 60 and 75 years old in good health and CMV-seronegative. The chain is built from TRBV28 and TRBJ1-5, with D possibly matching TRBD1 (6 bases). The specimen sequenced was PBMCs. The CDR3: CASTDGGAAQPQHF. CDR3 sequence (DNA): TGTGCCAGCACCGACGGGGGGGCAGCTCAGCCCCAGCATTTT.